The 18 T cell receptor beta chains below come from one sample, sequenced in a study of Graves' ophthalmopathy and Graves' hyperthyroidism. Transcripts of RNA were the source for amplifying TCR beta CDR3 regions. In the first round, RT-PCR was carried out with HTBI primers, and a multiplex PCR formed the second round. TCRdb itself ran the multiplex PCR reads through MiXCR, one entry per CDR3 protein. The data contain more than 550,000 distinct CDR3 sequences, about 40% of them singletons. Input material: peripheral blood. Source of these receptors: an adult man with Graves' ophthalmopathy.

J is TRBJ1-2 and V is TRBV3-1, with D perhaps matching TRBD1 (6 bases). The CDR3 is 14 amino acids. The V end lost 4 bases, the J end lost 4 bases, and 13 bases lay between the germline ends. Germline assignment: CDR1 LGHDT and CDR2 YNNKEL (reference sequence). The CDR3 loop is CASSPAGHLYGYTF. The CDR3 coding sequence is TGTGCCAGCAGCCCTGCGGGACACCTCTATGGCTACACCTTC. The full variable domain, rest sourced from reference TRBV3-1 and TRBJ1-2, is DTAVSQTPKYLVTQMGNDKSIKCEQNLGHDTMYWYKQDSKKFLKIMFSYNNKELIINETVPNRFSPKSPDKAHLNLHINSLELGDSAVYFCASSPAGHLYGYTFGSGTRLTVV.

This clonotype was picked up many times. The chain uses TRBV7-2 and TRBJ2-7, with D possibly TRBD2 on 6 matching bases. The CDR3 has 15 amino acids. Between the trimmed V and J ends, which lost 1 base and 5 bases, there was a span of 15 bases. Germline assignment: CDR1 SGHTA and CDR2 FQGNSA. CDR3 sequence (DNA): TGTGCCAGCAGCTTAGGGGCGGGGCCCTACCACGAGCAGTACTTC. Translation gives CASSLGAGPYHEQYF. The whole variable domain, remainder taken from reference TRBV7-2 and TRBJ2-7, is GAGVSQSPSNKVTEKGKDVELRCDPISGHTALYWYRQSLGQGLEFLIYFQGNSAPDKSGLPSDRFSAERTGGSVSTLTIQRTQQEDSAVYLCASSLGAGPYHEQYFGPGTRLTVT.

This clonotype was counted at least ten times. V and J are TRBV10-2 and TRBJ1-1; 9 bases align to TRBD1. Trimming at V came to 7 bases and at J to 9 bases, leaving 9 bases not matched to a gene. The CDR3 length is 13 residues. CDR1 is WSHSY, CDR2 SAAADI, per germline. The CDR3 coding sequence is TGCGCCAGCATGAACAGGGGGCAGGTAAAAGCTTTCTTT. Amino acid sequence: CASMNRGQVKAFF.

A remark on this clonotype: A read error may account for a junction end that differs from germline. The rearrangement joins TRBV2 to TRBJ2-7; a weak D match, TRBD2 (6 bases). Germline CDR1 is SNHLY and CDR2 is FYNNEI. This CDR3 spans 11 amino acids. The CDR3 DNA is TGTGCCACCAGTGATGGAGGGAATTCGTACTTC. It codes for CATSDGGNSYF.

The sample holds many counts of this clonotype. The chain links TRBV9 to TRBJ2-7, with D perhaps TRBD2 (5 bases). There are 15 residues in the CDR3. Germline V lookup: CDR1 SGDLS, CDR2 YYNGEE. V lost 0 bases to trimming and J lost 2 bases, with 12 bases between them. The CDR3 sequence: CASSVGGRETYEQYF. CDR3 nucleotides: TGTGCCAGCAGCGTAGGGGGTCGGGAAACCTACGAGCAGTACTTC.

About this clonotype itself: A much larger clone is a single base away; this may be a read error. This CDR3 fails to terminate in the conserved phenylalanine or tryptophan, so it likely reflects a read error. The rearrangement links TRBV20-1 to TRBJ2-5; D call uncertain. The germline V and J ends were trimmed by 1 base and 4 bases, with 16 bases remaining between them. Germline assignment: CDR1 DFQATT and CDR2 SNEGSKA (reference sequence). The CDR3 totals 15 residues. CDR3 nucleotide sequence: TGCAGTGCTAGAGTCGGTAGCTATGAGGCAGAGACCCAGTACCTC. As protein: CSARVGSYEAETQYL.

With respect to this clonotype: A much larger clonotype is one base distant, so this may be a read error. The genes are TRBV12-3 or TRBV12-4 and TRBJ1-1, with D maybe TRBD1 (5 bases). The CDR3 totals 14 residues. V was pared by 1 base and J by 6 bases, with 12 bases between. DNA of the CDR3: TGTGCCAGCAGTTTAGAGGGGCGGTTCGCTGAAGCTTTCTTT. It codes for CASSLEGRFAEAFF.

This chain links TRBV19 with TRBJ1-5; 8 nucleotides agree with TRBD1. J gave up 14 bases and V 4 bases, and 10 bases lay outside the gene matches. CDR3 length equals 13 residues. The germline gives CDR1 LNHDA, CDR2 SQIVND (reference sequence). CDR3 nucleotides: TGTGCCAGTAGTACCCAGGGGGCGAGCTACGAGCATTTT. Translated: CASSTQGASYEHF. The entire variable domain, with the rest obtained from reference TRBV19 and TRBJ1-5, is as follows: DGGITQSPKYLFRKEGQNVTLSCEQNLNHDAMYWYRQDPGQGLRLIYYSQIVNDFQKGDIAEGYSVSREKKESFPLTVTSAQKNPTAFYLCASSTQGASYEHFGDGTRLSIL.

This clonotype was seen many times. The chain is built from TRBV4-3 and TRBJ1-2; D possibly corresponds to TRBD1 (5 bases). The germline V gene has CDR1 LGHNA and CDR2 YSLEER. Deletions cut 0 bases from V and 4 bases from J, with 12 bases between. This CDR3 region has 15 residues. The CDR3 loop is CASSQDHRDAYGYTF. The CDR3 region has the DNA TGCGCCAGCAGCCAAGATCATCGGGACGCCTATGGCTACACCTTC.

The rearrangement joins TRBV7-2 to TRBJ2-7; 9 bases align to TRBD2. This CDR3 is 13 amino acids long. The ends lost 2 bases at V and 5 bases at J; junction bases unmatched: 1. The germline V gene has CDR1 SGHTA and CDR2 FQGNSA. The CDR3 is CASSLSSGNEQYF. CDR3 DNA: TGTGCCAGCAGCTTATCTAGCGGGAACGAGCAGTACTTC.

There are many counts of this clonotype. V usage is TRBV7-8 and J usage is TRBJ2-5; weak D call: TRBD1 (6 bases). This CDR3 spans 15 amino acids. CDR1 and CDR2 from the germline V gene are SGHVS and FQNEAQ. The germline V and J ends were trimmed by 5 bases and 5 bases, with 18 bases remaining between them. CDR3 sequence reads: CASSAGPDRRETQYF. As DNA, the CDR3 is TGTGCCAGCAGCGCCGGACCTGACAGGAGGGAGACCCAGTACTTC.

This clonotype has more than one count but fewer than ten. The J gene is TRBJ2-5, the V gene TRBV20-1; D not resolved. Germline CDR1 DFQATT, CDR2 SNEGSKA (reference sequence). V was clipped by 3 bases and J by 2 bases, with 13 bases between them. The CDR3 contains 14 residues. DNA of the CDR3: TGCAGTGCTAGGATTTACTCTCCTCAAGAGACCCAGTACTTC. This encodes CSARIYSPQETQYF.

This clonotype was observed many times. DNA of the CDR3: TGTGCCAGCAGCTCCATCTGGACAGGGGACACAGATACGCAGTATTTT. It specifies CASSSIWTGDTDTQYF. The rearrangement joins TRBV7-9 to TRBJ2-3; 9 nucleotides agree with TRBD1. CDR3 length: 16 amino acids. Looked up from germline, CDR1 is SEHNR and CDR2 is FQNEAQ (reference sequence). With V trimmed by 4 bases and J by 2 bases, 7 bases remained unmatched.

V usage is TRBV3-1 and J usage is TRBJ1-2, with 7 bases fitting TRBD1. Germline loops: CDR1 LGHDT, CDR2 YNNKEL (reference sequence). This CDR3 spans 15 amino acids. With 4 bases clipped from V and 6 bases from J, the junction kept 11 bases outside the gene matches. The CDR3 loop is CASSPQETGIHGYTF. The CDR3, as DNA: TGTGCCAGCAGCCCCCAGGAGACAGGGATACATGGCTACACCTTC. The full variable domain, its missing parts supplied by reference TRBV3-1 and TRBJ1-2, is DTAVSQTPKYLVTQMGNDKSIKCEQNLGHDTMYWYKQDSKKFLKIMFSYNNKELIINETVPNRFSPKSPDKAHLNLHINSLELGDSAVYFCASSPQETGIHGYTFGSGTRLTVV.

The chain combines TRBV19 with TRBJ1-5; D unclear. This CDR3 has 14 residues. In germline, CDR1 is LNHDA, CDR2 SQIVND (reference sequence). V lost 10 bases and J lost 2, with 15 bases in between. The CDR3: CATRPALGNQPQHF. The CDR3 nucleotides read TGTGCCACCCGGCCGGCGTTGGGCAATCAGCCCCAGCATTTT.

This clonotype was seen ten or more times. The chain combines TRBV25-1 with TRBJ1-6; D gene ambiguous. The germline V and J ends were trimmed by 3 bases and 10 bases, with 7 bases remaining between them. The germline V gene has CDR1 MGHDK and CDR2 SYGVNS. The CDR3 covers 12 residues. CDR3 DNA sequence: TGTGCCAGCAGTGATGAGTACTCACCCCTCCACTTT. This encodes CASSDEYSPLHF. The full variable domain, rest sourced from reference TRBV25-1 and TRBJ1-6, is EADIYQTPRYLVIGTGKKITLECSQTMGHDKMYWYQQDPGMELHLIHYSYGVNSTEKGDLSSESTVSRIRTEHFPLTLESARPSHTSQYLCASSDEYSPLHFGNGTRLTVT.

This clonotype appeared a few times. The rearrangement links TRBV11-2 to TRBJ1-5, with 10 bases that match TRBD1. The ends lost 5 bases at V and 7 bases at J; junction bases unmatched: 11. Per the germline V gene, CDR1 is SGHAT and CDR2 is FQNNGV. The length of the CDR3 is 16 residues. The CDR3 nucleotides are TGTGCCAGCAGCGCAGGACAGGGGGAGTCGGGACAGCCCCAGCATTTT. Protein product: CASSAGQGESGQPQHF. Looking up the rest from reference TRBV11-2 and TRBJ1-5 gives the full variable domain: EAGVAQSPRYKIIEKRQSVAFWCNPISGHATLYWYQQILGQGPKLLIQFQNNGVVDDSQLPKDRFSAERLKGVDSTLKIQPAKLEDSAVYLCASSAGQGESGQPQHFGDGTRLSIL.

This clonotype was detected many times. The rearrangement links TRBV29-1 to TRBJ1-1; D unclear. V dropped 8 bases and J dropped 3 bases, with 16 bases sitting between them. The CDR3 is 13 amino acids. Germline V CDR1 and CDR2: SQVTM, ANQGSEA. The CDR3 DNA is TGCAGCTTCCAACAGTCGTCCGACACTGAAGCTTTCTTT. Translating gives CSFQQSSDTEAFF.